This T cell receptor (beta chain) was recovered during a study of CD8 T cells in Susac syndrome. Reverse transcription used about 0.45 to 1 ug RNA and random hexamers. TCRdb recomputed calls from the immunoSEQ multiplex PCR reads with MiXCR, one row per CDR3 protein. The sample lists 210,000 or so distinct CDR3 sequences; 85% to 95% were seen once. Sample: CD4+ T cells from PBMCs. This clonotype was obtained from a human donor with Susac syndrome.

CDR3 sequence: CASSGWDRGYEQYF. CDR3 bases: TGTGCCAGCAGTGGTTGGGACAGGGGCTACGAGCAGTACTTC. V usage is TRBV28 and J usage is TRBJ2-7; 10 nucleotides agree with TRBD1. With 5 bases clipped from V and 3 bases from J, the junction kept 4 bases outside the gene matches. Looked up from germline, CDR1 is MDHEN and CDR2 is SYDVKM. CDR3 length equals 14 residues.